This TCR beta chain is from a study of T cells in tuberculosis. Study details: Sequenced TCRs come from CD1B-GMM tetramer-binding T cells.

The CDR3 totals 15 residues. Germline assignment: CDR1 SGHAT and CDR2 FQNNGV. Germline trimming cut 1 base from V and 3 bases from J; bases unmatched to any gene: 1. Thawed, overnight-rested PBMC were stained with GMM-loaded CD1B tetramer, viability dye and anti-CD3, then sorted. The CD1B tetramers carried C32 glucose monomycolate purified from Rhodococcus equi. CD14-expressing monocytes were removed from PBMC before cryopreservation and sorting. Profiled with immunoSEQ multiplex PCR; TCRdb holds only in-frame clones, not every one. The data hold about 59,000 clones, with around 81% observed a single time.

The sequenced sample consisted of CD1b-GMM tetramer-negative cells sorted from PBMCs. The gene calls are TRBV11-2 and TRBJ2-7, with 12 bases fitting TRBD2. This receptor was obtained from an adult woman with latent tuberculosis. The CDR3 here is CASSLGTSGVYEQYF. CDR3 sequence (DNA): TGTGCCAGCAGCTTAGGGACTAGCGGGGTCTACGAGCAGTACTTC.